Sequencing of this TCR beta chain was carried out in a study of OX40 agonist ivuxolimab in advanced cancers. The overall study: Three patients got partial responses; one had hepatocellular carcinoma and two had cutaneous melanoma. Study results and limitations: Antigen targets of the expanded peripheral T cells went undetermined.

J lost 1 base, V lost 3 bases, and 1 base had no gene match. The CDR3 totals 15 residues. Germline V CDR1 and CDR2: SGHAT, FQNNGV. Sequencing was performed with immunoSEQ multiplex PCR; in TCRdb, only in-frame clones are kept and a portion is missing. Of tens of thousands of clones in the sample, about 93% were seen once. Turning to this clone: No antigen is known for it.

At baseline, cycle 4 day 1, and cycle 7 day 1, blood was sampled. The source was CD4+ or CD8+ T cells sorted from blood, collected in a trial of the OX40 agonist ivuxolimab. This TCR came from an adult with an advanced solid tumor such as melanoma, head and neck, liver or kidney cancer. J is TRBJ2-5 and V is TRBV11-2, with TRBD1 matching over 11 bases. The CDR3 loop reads CASSFGTGGQETQYF. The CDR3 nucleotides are TGTGCCAGCAGCTTCGGGACAGGGGGCCAAGAGACCCAGTACTTC.